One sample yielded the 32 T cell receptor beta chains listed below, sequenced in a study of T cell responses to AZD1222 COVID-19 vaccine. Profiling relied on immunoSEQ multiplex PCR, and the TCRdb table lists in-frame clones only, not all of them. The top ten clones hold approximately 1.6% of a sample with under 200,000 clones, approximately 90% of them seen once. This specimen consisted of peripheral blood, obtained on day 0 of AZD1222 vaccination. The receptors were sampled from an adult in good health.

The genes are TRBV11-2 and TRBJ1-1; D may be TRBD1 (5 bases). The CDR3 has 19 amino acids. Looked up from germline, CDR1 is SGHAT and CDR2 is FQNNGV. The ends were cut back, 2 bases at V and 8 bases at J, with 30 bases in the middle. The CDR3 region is CASSLLGGETVLGAGEAFF. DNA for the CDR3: TGTGCCAGCAGCTTATTGGGGGGGGAGACCGTGCTAGGGGCCGGCGAAGCTTTCTTT.

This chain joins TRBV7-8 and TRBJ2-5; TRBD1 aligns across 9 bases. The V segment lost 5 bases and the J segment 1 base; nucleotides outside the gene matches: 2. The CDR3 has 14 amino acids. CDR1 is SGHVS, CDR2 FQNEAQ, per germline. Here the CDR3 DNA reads TGTGCCAGCAGCCTGACAGGGGGCCAAGAGACCCAGTACTTC. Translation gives CASSLTGGQETQYF.

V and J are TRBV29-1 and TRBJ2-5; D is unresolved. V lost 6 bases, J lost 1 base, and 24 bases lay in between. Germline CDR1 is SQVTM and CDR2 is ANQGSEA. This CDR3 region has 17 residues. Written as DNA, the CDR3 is TGCAGCGTCACGGACCGAACACCCGAAAATTTCCAAGAGACCCAGTACTTC. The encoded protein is CSVTDRTPENFQETQYF.

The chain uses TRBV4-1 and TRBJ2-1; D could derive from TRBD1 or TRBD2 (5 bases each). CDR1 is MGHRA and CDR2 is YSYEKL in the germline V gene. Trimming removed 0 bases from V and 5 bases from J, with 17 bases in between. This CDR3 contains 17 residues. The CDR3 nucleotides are TGCGCCAGCAGCCAAGATCCTGGGGGAATAGGAGACAATGAGCAGTTCTTC. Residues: CASSQDPGGIGDNEQFF.

CDR3 in amino acids: CASTLTGQDTYEQYF. The CDR3 nucleotides read TGTGCCAGCACTTTGACAGGTCAGGATACCTACGAGCAGTACTTC. The chain joins TRBV6-5 to TRBJ2-7; D might be TRBD1 (6 bases). Germline CDR1 and CDR2: MNHEY and SVGAGI. This CDR3 region has 15 residues. V was shortened by 7 bases and J by 2 bases, with 18 bases between the two germline ends.

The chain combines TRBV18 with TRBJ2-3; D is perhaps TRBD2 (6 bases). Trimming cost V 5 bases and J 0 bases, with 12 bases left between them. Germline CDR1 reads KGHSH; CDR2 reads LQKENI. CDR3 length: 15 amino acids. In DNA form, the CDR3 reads TGTGCCAGCTCATCATCCGGGACTAGCACAGATACGCAGTATTTT. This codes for CASSSSGTSTDTQYF. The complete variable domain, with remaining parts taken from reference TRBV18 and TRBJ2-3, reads NAGVMQNPRHLVRRRGQEARLRCSPMKGHSHVYWYRQLPEEGLKFMVYLQKENIIDESGMPKERFSAEFPKEGPSILRIQQVVRGDSAAYFCASSSSGTSTDTQYFGPGTRLTVL.

The CDR3 region has the DNA TGTGCCAGCAGCGGATCGGACAGGGAAAGAAGTGAAAAACTGTTTTTT. Translated, it gives CASSGSDRERSEKLFF. This chain uses TRBV28 with TRBJ1-4, with TRBD1 matching over 8 bases. Germline lookup yields CDR1 MDHEN and CDR2 SYDVKM. This CDR3 spans 16 amino acids. V lost 6 bases to trimming and J lost 7 bases; unmatched junction nucleotides: 13. The complete variable domain, with remaining parts taken from reference TRBV28 and TRBJ1-4, reads DVKVTQSSRYLVKRTGEKVFLECVQDMDHENMFWYRQDPGLGLRLIYFSYDVKMKEKGDIPEGYSVSREKKERFSLILESASTNQTSMYLCASSGSDRERSEKLFFGSGTQLSVL.

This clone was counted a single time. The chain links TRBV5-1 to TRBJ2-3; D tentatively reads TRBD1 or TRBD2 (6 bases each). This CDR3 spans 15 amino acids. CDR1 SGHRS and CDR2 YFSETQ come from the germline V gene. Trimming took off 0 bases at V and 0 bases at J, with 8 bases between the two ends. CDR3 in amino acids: CASSLVGGSTDTQYF. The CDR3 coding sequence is TGCGCCAGCAGCTTGGTGGGGGGCAGCACAGATACGCAGTATTTT. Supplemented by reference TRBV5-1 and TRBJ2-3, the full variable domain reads KAGVTQTPRYLIKTRGQQVTLSCSPISGHRSVSWYQQTPGQGLQFLFEYFSETQRNKGNFPGRFSGRQFSNSRSEMNVSTLELGDSALYLCASSLVGGSTDTQYFGPGTRLTVL.

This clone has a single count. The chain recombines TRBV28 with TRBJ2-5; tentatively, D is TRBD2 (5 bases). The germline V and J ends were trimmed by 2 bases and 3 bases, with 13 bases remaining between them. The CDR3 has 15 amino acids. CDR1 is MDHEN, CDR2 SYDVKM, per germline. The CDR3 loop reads CASSLGGGDKETQYF. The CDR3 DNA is TGTGCCAGCAGTTTAGGAGGCGGCGATAAAGAGACCCAGTACTTC.

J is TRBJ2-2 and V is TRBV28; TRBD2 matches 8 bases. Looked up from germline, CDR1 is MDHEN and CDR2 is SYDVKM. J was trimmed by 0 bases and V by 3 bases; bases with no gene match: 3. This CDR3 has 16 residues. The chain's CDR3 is CASSFAGGANTGELFF. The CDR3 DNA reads TGTGCCAGCAGTTTCGCGGGGGGAGCGAACACCGGGGAGCTGTTTTTT.

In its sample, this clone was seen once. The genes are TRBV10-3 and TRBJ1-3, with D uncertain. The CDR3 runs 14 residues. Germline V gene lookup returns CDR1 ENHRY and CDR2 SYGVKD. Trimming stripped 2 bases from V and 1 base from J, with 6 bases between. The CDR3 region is CAISERISGNTIYF. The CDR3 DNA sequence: TGTGCCATCAGTGAGAGGATTTCTGGAAACACCATATATTTT.

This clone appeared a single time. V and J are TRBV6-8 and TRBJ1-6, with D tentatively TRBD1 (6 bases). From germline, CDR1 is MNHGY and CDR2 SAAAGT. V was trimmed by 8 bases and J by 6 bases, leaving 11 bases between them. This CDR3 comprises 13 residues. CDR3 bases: TGTGCCAGCTCGACAGGATCTAATTCACCCCTCCACTTT. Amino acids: CASSTGSNSPLHF.

Written as DNA, the CDR3 is TGTGCCAGCAGTGTAGAACGACTAAGCACTGAAGCTTTCTTT. Protein sequence: CASSVERLSTEAFF. The chain combines TRBV2 with TRBJ1-1; D is uncertain. V gave up 4 bases and J gave up 4 bases, with 13 bases separating them. Germline-derived CDR1 and CDR2 are SNHLY and FYNNEI. The CDR3 extends over 14 amino acids.

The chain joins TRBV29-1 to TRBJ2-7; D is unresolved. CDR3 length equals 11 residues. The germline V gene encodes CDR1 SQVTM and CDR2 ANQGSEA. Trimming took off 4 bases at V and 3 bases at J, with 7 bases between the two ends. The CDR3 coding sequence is TGCAGCGTTGTCCTGAGCTACGAGCAGTACTTC. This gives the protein CSVVLSYEQYF.

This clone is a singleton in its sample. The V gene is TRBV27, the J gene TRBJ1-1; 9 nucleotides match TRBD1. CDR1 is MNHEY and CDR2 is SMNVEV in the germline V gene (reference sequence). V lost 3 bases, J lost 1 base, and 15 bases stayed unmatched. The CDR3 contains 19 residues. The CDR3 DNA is TGTGCCAGCAGTTTTCACCTCCCGCCCCCGGGACAGGGGAACACTGAAGCTTTCTTT. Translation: CASSFHLPPPGQGNTEAFF.

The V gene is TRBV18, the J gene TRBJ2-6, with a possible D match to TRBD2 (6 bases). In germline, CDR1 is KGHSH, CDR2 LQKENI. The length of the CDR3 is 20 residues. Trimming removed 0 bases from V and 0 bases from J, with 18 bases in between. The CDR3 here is CASSPPNGQTRVSGANVLTF. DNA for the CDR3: TGTGCCAGCTCACCACCGAATGGGCAGACTAGGGTCTCTGGGGCCAACGTCCTGACTTTC.

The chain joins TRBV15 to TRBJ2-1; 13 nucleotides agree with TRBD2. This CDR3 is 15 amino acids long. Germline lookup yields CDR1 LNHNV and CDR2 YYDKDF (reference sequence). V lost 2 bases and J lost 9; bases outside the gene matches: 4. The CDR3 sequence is CATSRWTSGGTEQFF. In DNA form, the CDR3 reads TGTGCCACCAGCAGATGGACTAGCGGGGGTACTGAGCAGTTCTTC. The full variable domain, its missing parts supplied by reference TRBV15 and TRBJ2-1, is DAMVIQNPRYQVTQFGKPVTLSCSQTLNHNVMYWYQQKSSQAPKLLFHYYDKDFNNEADTPDNFQSRRPNTSFCFLDIRSPGLGDTAMYLCATSRWTSGGTEQFFGPGTRLTVL.

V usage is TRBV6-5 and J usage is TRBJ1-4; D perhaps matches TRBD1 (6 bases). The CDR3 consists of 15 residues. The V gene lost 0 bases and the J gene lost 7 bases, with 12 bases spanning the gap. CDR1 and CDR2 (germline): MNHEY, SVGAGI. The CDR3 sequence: CASSYSWTEAEKLFF. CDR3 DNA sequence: TGTGCCAGCAGTTACTCGTGGACAGAAGCTGAAAAACTGTTTTTT.

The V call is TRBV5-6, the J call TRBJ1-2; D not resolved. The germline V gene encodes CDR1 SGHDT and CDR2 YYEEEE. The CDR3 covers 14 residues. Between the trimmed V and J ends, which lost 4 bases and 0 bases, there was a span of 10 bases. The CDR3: CASSLPGTNYGYTF. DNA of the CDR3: TGTGCCAGCAGCCTTCCGGGGACTAACTATGGCTACACCTTC.

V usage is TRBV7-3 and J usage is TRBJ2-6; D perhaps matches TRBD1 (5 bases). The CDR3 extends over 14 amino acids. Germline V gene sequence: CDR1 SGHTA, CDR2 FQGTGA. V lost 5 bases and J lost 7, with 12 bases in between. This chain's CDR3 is CASSPPGSANVLTF. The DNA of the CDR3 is TGTGCCAGCAGCCCCCCAGGGTCAGCCAACGTCCTGACTTTC.

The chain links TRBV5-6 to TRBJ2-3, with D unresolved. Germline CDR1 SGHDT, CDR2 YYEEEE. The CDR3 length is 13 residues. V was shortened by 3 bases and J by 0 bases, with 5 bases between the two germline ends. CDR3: CASSSPSTDTQYF. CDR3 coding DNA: TGTGCCAGCAGCTCGCCTAGCACAGATACGCAGTATTTT.

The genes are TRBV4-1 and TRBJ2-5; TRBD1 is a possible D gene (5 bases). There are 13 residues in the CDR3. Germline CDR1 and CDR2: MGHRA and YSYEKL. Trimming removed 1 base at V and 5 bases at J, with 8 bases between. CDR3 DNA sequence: TGCGCCAGCAGCCAAGGGGGCGGTGAGACCCAGTACTTC. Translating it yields CASSQGGGETQYF.

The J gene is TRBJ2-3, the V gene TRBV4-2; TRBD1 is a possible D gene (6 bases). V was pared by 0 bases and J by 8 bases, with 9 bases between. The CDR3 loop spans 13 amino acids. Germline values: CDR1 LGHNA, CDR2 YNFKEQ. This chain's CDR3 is CASSQEGASTQYF. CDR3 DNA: TGTGCCAGCAGCCAAGAGGGGGCTTCTACGCAGTATTTT.

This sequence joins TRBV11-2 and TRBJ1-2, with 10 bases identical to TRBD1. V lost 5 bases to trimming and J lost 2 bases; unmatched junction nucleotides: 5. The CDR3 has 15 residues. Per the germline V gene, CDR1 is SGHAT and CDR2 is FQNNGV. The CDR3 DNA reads TGTGCCAGCAGCGCTATGGGACAGGGGAACTATGGCTACACCTTC. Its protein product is CASSAMGQGNYGYTF.

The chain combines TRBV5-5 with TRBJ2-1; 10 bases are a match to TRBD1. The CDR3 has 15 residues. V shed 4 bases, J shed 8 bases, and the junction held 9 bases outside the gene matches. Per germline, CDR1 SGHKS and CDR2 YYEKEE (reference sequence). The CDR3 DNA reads TGTGCCAGCAGCCATGACAGGGGGCTTTCGGATGAGCAGTTCTTC. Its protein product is CASSHDRGLSDEQFF.

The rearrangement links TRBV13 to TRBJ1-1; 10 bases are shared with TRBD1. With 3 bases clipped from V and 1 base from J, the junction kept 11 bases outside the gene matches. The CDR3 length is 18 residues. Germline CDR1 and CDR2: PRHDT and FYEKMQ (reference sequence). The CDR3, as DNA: TGTGCCAGCAGCTTGGCCCCGGGACAGGGGTACGGGAACACTGAAGCTTTCTTT. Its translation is CASSLAPGQGYGNTEAFF.

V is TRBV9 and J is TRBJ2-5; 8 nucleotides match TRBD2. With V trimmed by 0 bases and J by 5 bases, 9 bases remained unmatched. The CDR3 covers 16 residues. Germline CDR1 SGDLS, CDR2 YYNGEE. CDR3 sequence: CASSVAIAGLGETQYF. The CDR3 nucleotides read TGTGCCAGCAGCGTAGCAATAGCGGGGTTGGGGGAGACCCAGTACTTC.

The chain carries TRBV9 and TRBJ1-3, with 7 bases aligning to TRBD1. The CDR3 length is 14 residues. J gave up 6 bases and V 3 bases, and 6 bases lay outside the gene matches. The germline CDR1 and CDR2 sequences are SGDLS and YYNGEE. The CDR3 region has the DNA TGTGCCAGCAGCGCCGAAGGGGGCTTAAACACCATATATTTT. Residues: CASSAEGGLNTIYF.

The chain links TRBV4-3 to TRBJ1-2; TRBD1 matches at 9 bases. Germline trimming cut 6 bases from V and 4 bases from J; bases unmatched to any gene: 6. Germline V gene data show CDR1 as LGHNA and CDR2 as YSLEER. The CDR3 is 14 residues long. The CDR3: CASSTGGAIYGYTF. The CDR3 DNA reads TGCGCCAGCAGTACAGGGGGCGCAATCTATGGCTACACCTTC.

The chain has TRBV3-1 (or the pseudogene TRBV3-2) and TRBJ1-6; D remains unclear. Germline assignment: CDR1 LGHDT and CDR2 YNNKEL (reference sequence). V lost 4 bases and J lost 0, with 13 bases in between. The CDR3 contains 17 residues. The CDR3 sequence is CASSLRTESSYNSPLHF. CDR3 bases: TGTGCCAGCAGCCTCAGGACGGAGAGCTCCTATAATTCACCCCTCCACTTT.

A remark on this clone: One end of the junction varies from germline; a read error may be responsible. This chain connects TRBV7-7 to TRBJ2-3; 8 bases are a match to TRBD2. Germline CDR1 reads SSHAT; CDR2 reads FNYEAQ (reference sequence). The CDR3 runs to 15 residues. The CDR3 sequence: CASSLGLDPTDTQYF. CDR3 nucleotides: TGTGCTAGCAGCTTGGGACTAGACCCCACAGATACGCAGTATTTT.

For the CDR3, the DNA is TGTGCCAGCAGCCAAGGGGGAGATCAGCCCCAGCATTTT. Translated: CASSQGGDQPQHF. The chain uses TRBV4-2 and TRBJ1-5; D gene unclear. Germline V gene sequence: CDR1 LGHNA, CDR2 YNFKEQ. The CDR3 has 13 amino acids. Trimming pared 1 base from V and 5 bases from J, leaving 6 bases between.